This entry is about one TCR beta chain. Its cognate antigen is unknown. Assay used: immunoSEQ multiplex PCR; TCRdb lists only in-frame clones, some missing. The sample includes more than 75,000 clones, 85% to 90% of them seen just once. This sample stems from a study of identifying expanded T cells in peripheral blood. Study findings and constraints: Differentially abundant clones: around 1.1 between replicates, 16.4 at around 14 days, 19 to 20 at four.

This CDR3 is built from 14 residues. The V gene end was trimmed by 5 bases and the J gene end by 6 bases; junction bases not matched to a gene: 9. Germline lookup yields CDR1 GTSNPN and CDR2 SVGIG (reference sequence). This receptor was taken from a person between 18 and 75 years old in good health. The chain recombines TRBV30 with TRBJ2-2, with 7 bases aligning to TRBD1. The sequenced sample consisted of blood. CDR3 sequence (DNA): TGTGCCTGGGGGACAGAGGGTCGATCCGGGGAGCTGTTTTTT. The encoded protein is CAWGTEGRSGELFF.